A selection of T cell receptor beta chains follows, all from one sample in a study of T cell changes during pregnancy in multiple sclerosis. Using immunoSEQ multiplex PCR, the repertoire was profiled, and TCRdb retains in-frame clones only, with some absent. Among 40,000 or so clones listed, 92% were seen once. The sequencing here drew on CD8+ T cells from peripheral blood mononuclear cells, taken in the third trimester of pregnancy. The receptors derive from a female donor with multiple sclerosis, enrolled in a pregnancy study. Each CDR3 is given with its conserved first and last residue. A D gene is named only where the DNA matches it firmly. Clone size is not always given. Where it is, it says once, few, many or a class for expanded clones.

v_call	d_call	clone_size	j_call	cdr3_aa	cdr3_nt
TRBV6-1	TRBD1	NA	TRBJ2-1	CASPDSGTVYNEQFF	TGTGCCAGCCCGGACTCGGGGACAGTTTACAATGAGCAGTTCTTC
TRBV5-4	TRBD2	NA	TRBJ2-2	CASSNRGLAGGPNTGELFF	TGTGCCAGCAGTAACCGAGGGCTAGCGGGAGGGCCTAACACCGGGGAGCTGTTTTTT
TRBV27	NA	NA	TRBJ2-2	CASSLSGVNTGELFF	TGTGCCAGCAGTTTATCAGGGGTTAACACCGGGGAGCTGTTTTTT
TRBV14	TRBD2	NA	TRBJ2-1	CASSQHLGGVNEQFF	TGTGCCAGCAGCCAACATCTGGGGGGGGTCAATGAGCAGTTCTTC
TRBV19	TRBD1	NA	TRBJ1-2	CASRYRGDYGYTF	TGTGCCAGTAGGTACAGGGGTGACTATGGCTACACCTTC
TRBV4-2	TRBD2	once	TRBJ2-1	CASSQDLAAYNEQFF	TGTGCCAGCAGCCAAGACCTAGCGGCCTACAATGAGCAGTTCTTC
TRBV7-2	TRBD2	NA	TRBJ2-3	CASSLAVSGRATDTQYF	TGTGCCAGCAGCTTAGCGGTTAGCGGGAGGGCCACAGATACGCAGTATTTT
TRBV7-2	TRBD2	once	TRBJ2-5	CASSLFVAGGPYETQYF	TGTGCCAGCAGCTTATTTGTGGCGGGAGGGCCCTACGAGACCCAGTACTTC
TRBV27	NA	NA	TRBJ2-1	CASSPIDSYNEQFF	TGTGCCAGCAGCCCTATAGACAGCTACAATGAGCAGTTCTTC
TRBV27	NA	once	TRBJ1-5	CASSRGPLYNQPQHF	TGTGCCAGCAGTAGAGGGCCCCTTTACAATCAGCCCCAGCATTTT
TRBV2	NA	NA	TRBJ2-7	CACHLGSEQYF	TGTGCCTGCCATTTGGGCTCCGAGCAGTACTTC
TRBV6-1	TRBD2	few	TRBJ2-7	CASRGTSGSYYEQYF	TGTGCCAGCAGGGGGACTAGCGGGAGTTACTACGAGCAGTACTTC
TRBV5-4	TRBD2	NA	TRBJ2-1	CASSLGGAGAYNEQFF	TGTGCCAGCAGCTTGGGAGGGGCGGGAGCCTACAATGAGCAGTTCTTC
TRBV27	NA	NA	TRBJ1-5	CASSLFEGQPQHF	TGTGCCAGCAGTTTATTCGAGGGACAGCCCCAGCATTTT